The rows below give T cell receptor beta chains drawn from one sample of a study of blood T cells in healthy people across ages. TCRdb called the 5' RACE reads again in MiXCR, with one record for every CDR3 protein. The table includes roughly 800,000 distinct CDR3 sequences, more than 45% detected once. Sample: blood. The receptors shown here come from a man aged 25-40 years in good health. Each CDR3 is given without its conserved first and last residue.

CDR3 protein: SARVAGGTDTQY
J gene: TRBJ2-3
V gene: TRBV20-1
CDR3 length: 12

CDR3 protein: ASSPRMGTVNTEAF
J gene: TRBJ1-1
V gene: TRBV4-1
CDR3 length: 14

CDR3 protein: ASSSLTHTVLAGKNIQY
J gene: TRBJ2-4
V gene: TRBV6-2/TRBV6-3
CDR3 length: 17

CDR3 protein: ASSFPGVGGDGSYNEQF
J gene: TRBJ2-1
V gene: TRBV5-1
CDR3 length: 17

CDR3 protein: ASSLVQGMRAEAF
J gene: TRBJ1-1
V gene: TRBV7-2
CDR3 length: 13

CDR3 protein: ASSQSRTSPRGDTQY
J gene: TRBJ2-3
V gene: TRBV4-3
CDR3 length: 15

CDR3 protein: ASSERLIFTGELF
J gene: TRBJ2-2
V gene: TRBV7-2
CDR3 length: 13

CDR3 protein: ASSSRRRDQETQY
J gene: TRBJ2-5
V gene: TRBV7-9
CDR3 length: 13

CDR3 protein: ASSSDHSGGARDTQY
J gene: TRBJ2-3
V gene: TRBV7-9
CDR3 length: 15

CDR3 protein: ASSLDLGFEETQY
J gene: NA
V gene: TRBV5-1
CDR3 length: 13

CDR3 protein: SAAGANVLT
J gene: TRBJ2-6
V gene: TRBV20-1
CDR3 length: 9

CDR3 protein: SVDDSGSYNEQF
J gene: TRBJ2-1
V gene: TRBV29-1
CDR3 length: 12

CDR3 protein: AWSASDEQF
J gene: TRBJ2-1
V gene: TRBV30
CDR3 length: 9

CDR3 protein: ASSYRESSYNSPLH
J gene: TRBJ1-6
V gene: TRBV6-5
CDR3 length: 14

CDR3 protein: SVQGGSNYGYT
J gene: TRBJ1-2
V gene: TRBV29-1
CDR3 length: 11

CDR3 protein: ASSAAFWSGNIQY
J gene: NA
V gene: TRBV28
CDR3 length: 13

CDR3 protein: ATSRVRTSGNEQF
J gene: TRBJ2-1
V gene: TRBV15
CDR3 length: 13

CDR3 protein: SVLQDNEQF
J gene: TRBJ2-1
V gene: TRBV29-1
CDR3 length: 9

CDR3 protein: ANSLSAGDPFQTQY
J gene: TRBJ2-5
V gene: TRBV7-2
CDR3 length: 14

CDR3 protein: ASRTGTSINEQF
J gene: TRBJ2-1
V gene: TRBV12-3/TRBV12-4
CDR3 length: 12

CDR3 protein: ASSYRTDGQQY
J gene: TRBJ2-5
V gene: TRBV27
CDR3 length: 11

CDR3 protein: ASSRTSGKVRVTDTQY
J gene: TRBJ2-3
V gene: TRBV7-6
CDR3 length: 16

CDR3 protein: SAKGGELRNEQF
J gene: TRBJ2-1
V gene: TRBV20-1
CDR3 length: 12

CDR3 protein: ASSYIGSEQF
J gene: TRBJ2-1
V gene: TRBV6-6
CDR3 length: 10

CDR3 protein: ASRPPLATNEKLF
J gene: TRBJ1-4
V gene: TRBV25-1
CDR3 length: 13

CDR3 protein: ASSSRAGSQGNYGYT
J gene: TRBJ1-2
V gene: TRBV7-9
CDR3 length: 15

CDR3 protein: ASSPATQETQY
J gene: TRBJ2-5
V gene: TRBV25-1
CDR3 length: 11

CDR3 protein: AAGLARAGTDTQY
J gene: TRBJ2-3
V gene: TRBV7-3
CDR3 length: 13

CDR3 protein: ASSLRPQSLF
J gene: TRBJ2-1
V gene: TRBV11-1
CDR3 length: 10

CDR3 protein: SARDPTSGSSDEQY
J gene: TRBJ2-7
V gene: TRBV20-1
CDR3 length: 14

CDR3 protein: AISYWTSEGTYEQY
J gene: TRBJ2-7
V gene: TRBV10-3
CDR3 length: 14

CDR3 protein: ATTQGREKLF
J gene: TRBJ1-4
V gene: TRBV10-3
CDR3 length: 10

CDR3 protein: ASSPTGNSYEQY
J gene: TRBJ2-7
V gene: TRBV7-2
CDR3 length: 12

CDR3 protein: ASTQQGGDGYT
J gene: TRBJ1-2
V gene: TRBV3-1
CDR3 length: 11

CDR3 protein: ASSLSRDSYGYT
J gene: TRBJ1-2
V gene: TRBV27
CDR3 length: 12

CDR3 protein: ASSSWQPEQF
J gene: TRBJ2-1
V gene: TRBV7-9
CDR3 length: 10

CDR3 protein: SALEENYGYT
J gene: TRBJ1-2
V gene: TRBV29-1
CDR3 length: 10

CDR3 protein: ASSLRDNNEQY
J gene: NA
V gene: TRBV6-5
CDR3 length: 11

CDR3 protein: ATQGGGEAF
J gene: TRBJ1-1
V gene: TRBV7-9
CDR3 length: 9

CDR3 protein: ASSSTGGGSYEQY
J gene: TRBJ2-7
V gene: TRBV6-5
CDR3 length: 13

CDR3 protein: ASSYYRAGGTDTQY
J gene: TRBJ2-3
V gene: TRBV6-5
CDR3 length: 14

CDR3 protein: ASRTGRTTTTSEAF
J gene: TRBJ1-1
V gene: TRBV5-1
CDR3 length: 14

CDR3 protein: SVELDYEQF
J gene: TRBJ2-1
V gene: TRBV29-1
CDR3 length: 9

CDR3 protein: SAESGPYSNQPQH
J gene: TRBJ1-5
V gene: TRBV20-1
CDR3 length: 13

CDR3 protein: ASASDRGSEAF
J gene: TRBJ1-1
V gene: TRBV19
CDR3 length: 11

CDR3 protein: ASSYLYPGMNEQY
J gene: NA
V gene: TRBV6-2/TRBV6-3
CDR3 length: 13

CDR3 protein: ASSFISGVQETQY
J gene: TRBJ2-5
V gene: TRBV11-1
CDR3 length: 13

CDR3 protein: SVSTGMNEQF
J gene: TRBJ2-1
V gene: TRBV29-1
CDR3 length: 10

CDR3 protein: ASSQAGLNTEAF
J gene: TRBJ1-1
V gene: TRBV14
CDR3 length: 12

CDR3 protein: ASSNENYGYT
J gene: TRBJ1-2
V gene: TRBV6-2/TRBV6-3
CDR3 length: 10

CDR3 protein: AVREQGFTDTQY
J gene: TRBJ2-3
V gene: TRBV6-6
CDR3 length: 12

CDR3 protein: SARDFSGTPFGTYEQY
J gene: TRBJ2-7
V gene: TRBV20-1
CDR3 length: 16

CDR3 protein: ASSSRRSLKQETQY
J gene: TRBJ2-5
V gene: TRBV5-1
CDR3 length: 14

CDR3 protein: ASRGGDSYNQPQH
J gene: TRBJ1-5
V gene: TRBV6-1
CDR3 length: 13

CDR3 protein: ASVGADTGELF
J gene: TRBJ2-2
V gene: TRBV18
CDR3 length: 11